The rows below give T cell receptor beta chains drawn from one sample of a study of regulatory T cells in long-lasting Graves disease. Each CDR3 protein is one row after TCRdb ran MiXCR on the multiplex PCR reads. This table holds 400,000 to 500,000 distinct CDR3 sequences, 12% to 15% found once. These records were also assigned to another study, of T cells in Graves' hyperthyroidism and ophthalmopathy.

Sequenced material: peripheral blood mononuclear cells (PBMCs), taken at new diagnosis, from a patient treated with antithyroid drugs. The source of these receptors is a woman in her forties or fifties with Graves disease. CDR3s include the opening cysteine and the closing phenylalanine or tryptophan. D genes are given only for firm matches. A clone size is listed for some rows: how often the clone was seen (once, few, many), or a class if it is expanded.

v_gene	j_gene	d_gene	abundance	CDR3aa	CDR3nt
TRBV28	TRBJ1-5	-	many	CASRRREILYSNQPQHF	TGTGCCAGCAGGAGAAGGGAGATCTTATATAGCAATCAGCCCCAGCATTTT
TRBV6-2/TRBV6-3	TRBJ2-3	TRBD2	-	CASSYGTSGMGADTQYF	TGTGCCAGCAGTTACGGGACTAGCGGGATGGGCGCAGATACGCAGTATTTT
TRBV6-5	TRBJ1-4	-	many	CASSYSYAVSNEKLFF	TGTGCCAGCAGTTACTCCTACGCTGTATCAAATGAAAAACTGTTTTTT
TRBV5-6	TRBJ2-7	-	-	CASSSVRRGSYEQYF	TGTGCCAGCAGCTCAGTTAGGAGGGGATCCTACGAGCAGTACTTC
TRBV9	TRBJ2-1	-	few	CASSTTPYNEQFF	TGTGCCAGCAGCACTACCCCCTACAATGAGCAGTTCTTC
TRBV20-1	TRBJ2-1	TRBD2	-	CSASGASGRGNLYEQFF	TGCAGTGCTTCCGGGGCTAGCGGGAGGGGGAATTTGTATGAGCAGTTCTTC
TRBV7-9	TRBJ2-3	TRBD2	many	CASSVSGAEDTQYF	TGTGCCAGCAGCGTTAGCGGGGCCGAGGATACGCAGTATTTT
TRBV30	TRBJ2-1	TRBD2	many	CAWGTGTSFNEQFF	TGTGCCTGGGGGACCGGGACTAGTTTCAATGAGCAGTTCTTC
TRBV12-3/TRBV12-4	TRBJ2-3	TRBD1	many	CASSTSSGTAPGDTQYF	TGTGCCAGCAGTACCTCCTCCGGGACAGCTCCCGGAGATACGCAGTATTTT
TRBV7-7	TRBJ2-5	-	many	CASSLGIGETQYF	TGTGCTAGCAGCTTAGGCATCGGAGAGACCCAGTACTTC
TRBV2	TRBJ2-7	TRBD1	many	CASSETSGQGSEQYF	TGTGCCAGCAGTGAAACTTCGGGACAGGGTTCCGAGCAGTACTTC
TRBV19	TRBJ2-7	-	many	CASSMIGGTVEQYF	TGTGCCAGTAGTATGATTGGGGGGACAGTCGAGCAGTACTTC
TRBV11-2	TRBJ2-1	TRBD2	many	CASARGAGYNEQFF	TGTGCCTCCGCGCGGGGGGCCGGTTACAATGAGCAGTTCTTC
TRBV27	TRBJ1-1	TRBD1	few	CASSPDRGAEAFF	TGTGCCAGCAGCCCGGACAGGGGAGCTGAAGCTTTCTTT
TRBV20-1	TRBJ1-2	TRBD1	many	CSAGDRADYGYTF	TGCAGTGCCGGGGACAGAGCTGACTATGGCTACACCTTC
TRBV28	TRBJ2-7	-	many	CASSPGKGMSNF	TGTGCCAGCAGTCCGGGGAAGGGGATGTCCAACTTC
TRBV12-3/TRBV12-4	TRBJ1-5	TRBD1	few	CASTGTGGNQPQHF	TGTGCCAGCACGGGGACAGGCGGCAATCAGCCCCAGCATTTT
TRBV12-3/TRBV12-4	TRBJ2-4	TRBD1	many	CASSATRDRGRALAKNIQYF	TGTGCCAGCAGTGCAACGCGGGACAGGGGGCGCGCGTTAGCCAAAAACATTCAGTACTTC
TRBV5-6	TRBJ1-1	TRBD1	many	CASSEGQGGGTEAFF	TGTGCCAGCAGCGAGGGACAGGGAGGGGGCACTGAAGCTTTCTTT
TRBV7-9	TRBJ1-1	-	-	CASSLGGGGFTEAFF	TGTGCCAGCAGCTTAGGTGGAGGGGGGTTCACTGAAGCTTTCTTT
TRBV30	TRBJ1-5	-	few	CAWSVGPVFGSNQPQHF	TGTGCCTGGAGTGTGGGGCCAGTATTTGGTAGCAATCAGCCCCAGCATTTT
TRBV28	TRBJ2-7	-	few	CATLRRNEQYF	TGTGCCACCCTTCGGCGAAACGAGCAGTACTTC
TRBV11-2	TRBJ2-7	TRBD2	many	CASSLGTTSPASYEQYF	TGTGCCAGCAGCTTAGGCACGACTAGCCCTGCCAGCTACGAGCAGTACTTC
TRBV5-1	TRBJ2-3	-	-	CASSPAGPVEDTQYF	TGCGCCAGCAGCCCTGCCGGGCCTGTAGAAGATACGCAGTATTTT
TRBV3-1	TRBJ1-1	-	few	CASSQGSLGSTEAFF	TGTGCCAGCAGCCAAGGTTCCTTGGGCTCAACTGAAGCTTTCTTT
TRBV4-1	TRBJ2-7	TRBD1	few	CASSRRDSPYEQYF	TGCGCCAGCAGCCGCCGGGACAGCCCCTACGAGCAGTACTTC
TRBV28	TRBJ2-1	-	many	CASSTRPGSYNEQFF	TGTGCCAGCAGTACCCGGCCTGGCTCTTACAATGAGCAGTTCTTC
TRBV28	TRBJ1-6	-	many	CASSFSQGDNSPLHF	TGTGCCAGCAGTTTTAGCCAGGGCGATAATTCACCCCTCCACTTT
TRBV28	TRBJ2-1	TRBD2	many	CASSFPPRLAGGPYNEQFF	TGTGCCAGCAGTTTCCCCCCCAGACTAGCGGGAGGGCCCTACAATGAGCAGTTCTTC
TRBV6-4	TRBJ2-1	TRBD2	many	CASSVAGGHNEQFF	TGTGCCAGCAGCGTAGCGGGAGGTCACAATGAGCAGTTCTTC
TRBV12-3/TRBV12-4	TRBJ1-1	-	many	CASRVQVNTEAFF	TGTGCCAGCAGGGTACAGGTGAACACTGAAGCTTTCTTT
TRBV6-1	TRBJ1-5	-	many	CASTLQVHQPQHF	TGTGCCAGCACCCTACAGGTTCATCAGCCCCAGCATTTT
TRBV28	TRBJ2-7	-	many	CASTSLDTSYEQYF	TGTGCCAGCACCTCGCTAGACACCTCCTACGAGCAGTACTTC
TRBV18	TRBJ2-7	-	few	CASSHADDRSYEQYF	TGTGCCAGCTCCCACGCGGACGACCGTTCCTACGAGCAGTACTTC
TRBV4-1	TRBJ2-5	-	many	CASSQGLWRETQYF	TGCGCCAGCAGCCAAGGATTGTGGCGGGAGACCCAGTACTTC
TRBV2	TRBJ2-1	TRBD2	many	CASSTSGSYNEQFF	TGTGCCAGCAGTACTAGCGGGAGTTACAATGAGCAGTTCTTC
TRBV7-9	TRBJ2-3	TRBD1	many	CASSPRTGEWGTDTQYF	TGTGCCAGCAGCCCCCGCACAGGGGAGTGGGGCACAGATACGCAGTATTTT
TRBV2	TRBJ2-2	TRBD2	few	CASTTGGTSGSIGELLF	TGTGCCAGCACAACCGGTGGGACTAGCGGGAGTATCGGGGAGCTGCTTTTT
TRBV3-1	TRBJ2-1	TRBD2	-	CASSQDGGRAEQFF	TGTGCCAGCAGCCAAGACGGCGGGAGGGCTGAGCAGTTCTTC
TRBV29-1	TRBJ1-2	-	many	CSADRGHFNYGYTF	TGCAGCGCTGATCGGGGACACTTTAACTATGGCTACACCTTC
TRBV20-1	TRBJ2-5	TRBD2	few	CSASGLAGEETQYF	TGCAGTGCTAGCGGACTAGCGGGAGAAGAGACCCAGTACTTC
TRBV20-1	TRBJ1-2	-	many	CSARELGQGYGYTF	TGCAGTGCTAGAGAACTCGGCCAGGGCTATGGCTACACCTTC
TRBV4-1	TRBJ1-1	TRBD1	-	CASSQGTGGSEAFF	TGCGCCAGCAGCCAAGGGACAGGGGGGTCTGAAGCTTTCTTT
TRBV9	TRBJ2-2	-	-	CASTPSPNTGELFF	TGTGCCAGCACCCCAAGTCCGAACACCGGGGAGCTGTTTTTT
TRBV5-1	TRBJ1-1	-	many	CASSLGGGVGTEAFF	TGCGCCAGCAGCTTGGGAGGCGGGGTTGGAACTGAAGCTTTCTTT
TRBV28	TRBJ2-7	TRBD2	few	CASSKRLAGVSEQYF	TGTGCCAGCAGTAAGCGACTAGCGGGAGTGAGCGAGCAGTACTTC
TRBV19	TRBJ2-6	-	-	CASSINSGANVLTF	TGTGCCAGTAGTATAAACTCTGGGGCCAACGTCCTGACTTTC
TRBV9	TRBJ1-2	TRBD1	-	CASSLTPGQDPLGTF	TGCGCCAGCAGCTTGACCCCCGGACAGGATCCCCTAGGCACCTTC